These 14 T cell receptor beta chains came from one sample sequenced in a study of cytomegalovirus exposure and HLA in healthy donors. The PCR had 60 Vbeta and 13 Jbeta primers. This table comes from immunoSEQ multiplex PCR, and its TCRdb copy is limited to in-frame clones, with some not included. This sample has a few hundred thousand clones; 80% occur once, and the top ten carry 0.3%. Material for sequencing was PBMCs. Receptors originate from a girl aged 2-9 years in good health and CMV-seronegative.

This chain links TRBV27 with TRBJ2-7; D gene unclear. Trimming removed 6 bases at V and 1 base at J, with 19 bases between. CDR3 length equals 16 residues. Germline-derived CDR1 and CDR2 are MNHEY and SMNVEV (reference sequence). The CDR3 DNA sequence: TGTGCCAGCAGCCTCAACCCTGGCACCCGATCCTACGAGCAGTACTTC. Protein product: CASSLNPGTRSYEQYF.

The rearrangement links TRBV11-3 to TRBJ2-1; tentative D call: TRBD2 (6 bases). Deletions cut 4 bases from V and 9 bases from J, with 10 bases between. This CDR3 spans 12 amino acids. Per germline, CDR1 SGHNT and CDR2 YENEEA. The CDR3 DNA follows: TGTGCCAGCAGCTCTCCCGGGGGTGAGCAGTTCTTC. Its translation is CASSSPGGEQFF.

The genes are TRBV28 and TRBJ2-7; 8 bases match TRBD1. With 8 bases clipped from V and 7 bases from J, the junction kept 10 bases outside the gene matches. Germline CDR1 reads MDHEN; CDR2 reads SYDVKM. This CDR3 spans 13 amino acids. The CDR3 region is CASLTNRGREQYF. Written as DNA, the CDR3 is TGTGCCAGCTTAACAAACAGGGGGAGGGAGCAGTACTTC.

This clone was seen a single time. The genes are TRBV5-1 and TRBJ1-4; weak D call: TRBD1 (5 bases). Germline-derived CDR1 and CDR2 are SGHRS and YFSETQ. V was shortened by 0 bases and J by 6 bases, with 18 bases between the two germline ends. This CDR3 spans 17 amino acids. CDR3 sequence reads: CASSLGARTRRDEKLFF. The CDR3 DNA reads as TGCGCCAGCAGCTTGGGGGCTAGGACAAGAAGGGATGAAAAACTGTTTTTT. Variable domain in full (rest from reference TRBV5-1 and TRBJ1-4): KAGVTQTPRYLIKTRGQQVTLSCSPISGHRSVSWYQQTPGQGLQFLFEYFSETQRNKGNFPGRFSGRQFSNSRSEMNVSTLELGDSALYLCASSLGARTRRDEKLFFGSGTQLSVL.

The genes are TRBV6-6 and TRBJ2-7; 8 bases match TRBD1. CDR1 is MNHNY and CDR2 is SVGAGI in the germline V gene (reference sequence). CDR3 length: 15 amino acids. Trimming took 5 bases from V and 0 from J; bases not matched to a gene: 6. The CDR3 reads CASSNDRGGSYEQYF. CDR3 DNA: TGTGCCAGCAGTAACGACAGGGGAGGCTCCTACGAGCAGTACTTC.

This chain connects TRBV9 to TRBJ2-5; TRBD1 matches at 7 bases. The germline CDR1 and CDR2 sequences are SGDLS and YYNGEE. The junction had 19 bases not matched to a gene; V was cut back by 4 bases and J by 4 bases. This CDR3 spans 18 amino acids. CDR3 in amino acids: CASSPDQTGITLVETQYF. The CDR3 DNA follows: TGTGCCAGCAGCCCCGATCAGACAGGGATTACCTTGGTAGAGACCCAGTACTTC.

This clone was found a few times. CDR3 DNA: TGTGCCAGCAGCGTAGGTCCAGGCCGCAATCAGCCCCAGCATTTT. It codes for CASSVGPGRNQPQHF. This chain uses TRBV9 with TRBJ1-5, with D unclear. The length of the CDR3 is 15 residues. CDR1 is SGDLS and CDR2 is YYNGEE in the germline V gene. Between the trimmed V and J ends, which lost 0 bases and 2 bases, there was a span of 9 bases.

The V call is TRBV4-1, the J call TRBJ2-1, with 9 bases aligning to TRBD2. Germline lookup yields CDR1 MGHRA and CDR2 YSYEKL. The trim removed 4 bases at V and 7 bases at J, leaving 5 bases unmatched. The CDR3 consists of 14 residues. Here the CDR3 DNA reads TGCGCCAGCAGCCCCTATAGCGGGGGAAATGAGCAGTTCTTC. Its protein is CASSPYSGGNEQFF.

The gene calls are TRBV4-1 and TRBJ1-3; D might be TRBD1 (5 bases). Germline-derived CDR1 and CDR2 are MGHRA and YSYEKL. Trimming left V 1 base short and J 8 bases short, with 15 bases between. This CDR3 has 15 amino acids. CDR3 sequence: CASSQVSGGEDTIYF. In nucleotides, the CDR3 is TGCGCCAGCAGCCAAGTTTCCGGGGGAGAGGACACCATATATTTT.

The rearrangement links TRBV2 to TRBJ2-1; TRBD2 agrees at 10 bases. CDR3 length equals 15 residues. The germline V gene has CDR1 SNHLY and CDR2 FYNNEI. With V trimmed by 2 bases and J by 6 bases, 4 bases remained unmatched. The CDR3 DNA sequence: TGTGCCAGCAGTGAACTCGAGCGGGGGGGCAATGAGCAGTTCTTC. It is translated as CASSELERGGNEQFF. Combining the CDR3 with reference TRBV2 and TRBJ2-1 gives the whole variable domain EPEVTQTPSHQVTQMGQEVILRCVPISNHLYFYWYRQILGQKVEFLVSFYNNEISEKSEIFDDQFSVERPDGSNFTLKIRSTKLEDSAMYFCASSELERGGNEQFFGPGTRLTVL.

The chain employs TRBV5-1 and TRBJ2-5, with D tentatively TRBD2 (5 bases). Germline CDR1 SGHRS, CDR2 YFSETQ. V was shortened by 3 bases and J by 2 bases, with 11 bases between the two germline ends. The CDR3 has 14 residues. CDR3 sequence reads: CASSSPGRQETQYF. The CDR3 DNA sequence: TGCGCCAGCAGCTCCCCGGGAAGACAAGAGACCCAGTACTTC.

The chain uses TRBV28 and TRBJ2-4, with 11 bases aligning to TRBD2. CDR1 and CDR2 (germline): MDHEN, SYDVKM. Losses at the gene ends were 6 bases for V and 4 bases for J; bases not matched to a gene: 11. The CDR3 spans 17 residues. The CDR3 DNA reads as TGTGCCAGCAGGCCTAACTCTAGCGGGGGGCCTAAAAACATTCAGTACTTC. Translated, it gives CASRPNSSGGPKNIQYF.

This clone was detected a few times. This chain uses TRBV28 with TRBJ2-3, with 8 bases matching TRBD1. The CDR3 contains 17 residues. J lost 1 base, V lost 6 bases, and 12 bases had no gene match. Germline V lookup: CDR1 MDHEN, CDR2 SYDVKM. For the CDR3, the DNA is TGTGCCAGCAGGCCAGGGGGCGGGGTTTTAGGCACAGATACGCAGTATTTT. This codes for CASRPGGGVLGTDTQYF.

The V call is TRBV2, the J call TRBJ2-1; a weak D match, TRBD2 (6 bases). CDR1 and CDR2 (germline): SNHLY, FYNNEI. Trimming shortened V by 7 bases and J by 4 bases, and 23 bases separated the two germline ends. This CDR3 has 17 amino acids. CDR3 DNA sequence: TGTGCCAGCAACCTCAGGCGGGACTCGAGAACTTACAATGAGCAGTTCTTC. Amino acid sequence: CASNLRRDSRTYNEQFF.